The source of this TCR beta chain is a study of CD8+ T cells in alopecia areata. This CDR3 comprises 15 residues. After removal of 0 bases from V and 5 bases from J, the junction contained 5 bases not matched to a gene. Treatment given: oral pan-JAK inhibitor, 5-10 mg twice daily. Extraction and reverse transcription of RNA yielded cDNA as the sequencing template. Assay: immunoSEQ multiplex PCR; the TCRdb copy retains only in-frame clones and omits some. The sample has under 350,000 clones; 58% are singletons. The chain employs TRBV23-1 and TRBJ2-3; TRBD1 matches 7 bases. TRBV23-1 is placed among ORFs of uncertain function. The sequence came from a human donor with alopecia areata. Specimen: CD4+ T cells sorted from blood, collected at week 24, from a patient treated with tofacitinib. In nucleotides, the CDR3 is TGCGCCAGCAGTCAATCGCCCAGGGGGAAAGATACGCAGTATTTT. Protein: CASSQSPRGKDTQYF.